One sample yielded the 12 T cell receptor beta chains listed below, sequenced in a study of blood T cell repertoires in COVID-19. The repertoire was sequenced with immunoSEQ multiplex PCR; TCRdb's copy has only in-frame clones and lacks some. Here the sample spans more than 200,000 clones, more than 85% being singletons. The sample taken for sequencing was PBMCs or T cells enriched from blood (not recorded which). The receptors here all came from a woman aged 45-65 years who had recovered from COVID-19.

This sequence joins TRBV27 and TRBJ2-1, with TRBD2 matching 11 bases. Germline-derived CDR1 and CDR2 are MNHEY and SMNVEV (reference sequence). This CDR3 comprises 16 residues. V shed 2 bases, J shed 4 bases, and the junction held 4 bases outside the gene matches. In DNA, the CDR3 is TGTGCCAGCAGTTTACTAGCGGGGGGACGTTACAATGAGCAGTTCTTC. It encodes CASSLLAGGRYNEQFF.

CDR3 nucleotide sequence: TGTGCCTGGAGAGACAGTTGGAACACTGAAGCTTTCTTT. As protein: CAWRDSWNTEAFF. The gene calls are TRBV30 and TRBJ1-1, with a tentative D call TRBD1 (5 bases). The CDR3 runs to 13 residues. CDR1 and CDR2 from the germline V gene are GTSNPN and SVGIG (reference sequence). Trimming removed 3 bases at V and 1 base at J, with 9 bases between. The complete variable domain, with remaining parts taken from reference TRBV30 and TRBJ1-1, reads SQTIHQWPATLVQPVGSPLSLECTVEGTSNPNLYWYRQAAGRGLQLLFYSVGIGQISSEVPQNLSASRPQDRQFILSSKKLLLSDSGFYLCAWRDSWNTEAFFGQGTRLTVV.

This clone was observed a handful of times. The rearrangement joins TRBV10-3 to TRBJ1-5; 9 bases are shared with TRBD1. V dropped 4 bases and J dropped 3; count of bases not matched to a gene: 7. The germline gives CDR1 ENHRY, CDR2 SYGVKD. The CDR3 is made up of 16 amino acids. CDR3 sequence (DNA): TGTGCCATCAGTGGGGGGACAGGGATAACCAATCAGCCCCAGCATTTT. Its translation: CAISGGTGITNQPQHF.

This clone came up a few times. The chain recombines TRBV5-4 with TRBJ2-3, with 10 bases fitting TRBD2. The J segment lost 4 bases and the V segment lost 6 bases, leaving 8 bases of the junction unmatched. From germline, CDR1 is SGHNT and CDR2 YYREEE (reference sequence). This CDR3 spans 15 amino acids. Here the CDR3 reads CASNPPSGSADTQYF. CDR3 in DNA: TGTGCCAGCAACCCACCTAGCGGGAGTGCAGATACGCAGTATTTT.

This chain joins TRBV29-1 and TRBJ2-7, with D possibly TRBD2 on 6 matching bases. The CDR3 has 12 residues. Germline CDR1 and CDR2: SQVTM and ANQGSEA. The V end was cut by 7 bases, the J end by 2 bases, with 12 bases between. The CDR3 DNA is TGCAGCGCGAGCGGGCAGACCTACGAGCAGTACTTC. This gives the protein CSASGQTYEQYF.

The genes are TRBV5-6 and TRBJ2-1; 8 bases align to TRBD2. V lost 0 bases and J lost 9; bases outside the gene matches: 8. This CDR3 has 15 residues. In germline, CDR1 is SGHDT, CDR2 YYEEEE. The DNA of the CDR3 is TGTGCCAGCAGCTTGGTTGCCACACTAGCGGTTGAGCAGTTCTTC. The encoded protein is CASSLVATLAVEQFF.

The rearrangement uses TRBV11-2 and TRBJ1-4, with D hard to call. This CDR3 contains 14 residues. CDR1 and CDR2 from the germline V gene are SGHAT and FQNNGV. Trimming cost V 6 bases and J 0 bases, with 8 bases left between them. The CDR3 is CASRQSATNEKLFF. The CDR3 DNA is TGTGCCAGCAGACAGAGTGCAACTAATGAAAAACTGTTTTTT.

The gene calls are TRBV7-2 and TRBJ1-2; 10 bases agree with TRBD1. The germline V gene has CDR1 SGHTA and CDR2 FQGNSA. V gave up 8 bases and J gave up 7 bases; unmatched junction bases: 10. The CDR3 runs 14 residues. This CDR3 reads CASRRDRGLSGYTF. CDR3 in DNA: TGTGCCAGCCGCCGGGACAGGGGACTGTCTGGCTACACCTTC.

CDR3 loop: CASSLVTGFGILSYEQYF. For the CDR3, the DNA is TGTGCCAGCAGCTTGGTAACGGGGTTCGGGATACTCTCCTACGAGCAGTACTTC. The V and J genes are TRBV5-5 and TRBJ2-7, with a tentative D call TRBD2 (5 bases). The germline V and J ends were trimmed by 0 bases and 0 bases, with 19 bases remaining between them. Looked up from germline, CDR1 is SGHKS and CDR2 is YYEKEE (reference sequence). The CDR3 is 18 amino acids.

DNA of the CDR3: TGCGCCAGCAGCCAGGGACAAGCTGATCAGCCCCAGCATTTT. The encoded protein is CASSQGQADQPQHF. The chain uses TRBV5-1 and TRBJ1-5, with TRBD1 as a possible D gene (6 bases). CDR1 and CDR2 (germline): SGHRS, YFSETQ. CDR3 length: 14 residues. Trimming removed 4 bases from V and 5 bases from J, with 13 bases in between.

This rearrangement joins TRBV11-3 to TRBJ2-7, with 7 bases matching TRBD1. The CDR3 covers 16 residues. Germline V gene data show CDR1 as SGHNT and CDR2 as YENEEA. The V gene end was trimmed by 1 base and the J gene end by 1 base; junction bases not matched to a gene: 7. CDR3 in amino acids: CASSLGGQFSSYEQYF. The CDR3 nucleotides are TGTGCCAGCAGCTTAGGGGGACAGTTTTCGTCCTACGAGCAGTACTTC.

The rearrangement joins TRBV5-6 to TRBJ1-5, with 9 positions matching TRBD1. This CDR3 contains 15 residues. Looked up from germline, CDR1 is SGHDT and CDR2 is YYEEEE. The V and J ends lost 4 bases and 0 bases, in that order; junction bases with no gene match: 2. The CDR3 loop is CASSHRGLSNQPQHF. CDR3 sequence (DNA): TGTGCCAGCAGCCACAGGGGGCTTAGCAATCAGCCCCAGCATTTT.